The rows below give T cell receptor beta chains drawn from one sample of a study of cytomegalovirus exposure and HLA in healthy donors. The method was immunoSEQ multiplex PCR; TCRdb's version includes in-frame clones alone and lacks a portion of them. The sample lists under 70,000 clones, 85% to 90% seen once, with approximately 1.5% in the top ten. The sample comprised PBMCs. The receptors originated from a woman in her late teens or twenties in good health and CMV-seronegative. The CDR3 runs from the conserved cysteine through the conserved F or W. Fields, in order: D gene, J gene, V gene, clone size, CDR3 DNA, CDR3 protein. D genes are given only for firm matches. Expanded clones get a size class; other rows say once, few or many, or leave the size out.

D gene: TRBD1; J gene: TRBJ2-7; V gene: TRBV5-1; clone size: -; CDR3 DNA: TGCGCCAGCAGCCCAGACGGACAGGGACGCGGCTACGAGCAGTACTTC; CDR3 protein: CASSPDGQGRGYEQYF
D gene: -; J gene: TRBJ2-7; V gene: TRBV6-1; clone size: -; CDR3 DNA: TGTGCCAGCAGTGAAGGGCAGGTGGGCGGGGAGCAGTACTTC; CDR3 protein: CASSEGQVGGEQYF
D gene: -; J gene: TRBJ1-2; V gene: TRBV6-1; clone size: -; CDR3 DNA: TGTGCCAGCCCACTGCGAGGGAACTATGGCTACACCTTC; CDR3 protein: CASPLRGNYGYTF
D gene: -; J gene: TRBJ1-4; V gene: TRBV2; clone size: -; CDR3 DNA: TGTGCCAGCAGCCACAGGCCCACAACTAATGAAAAACTGTTTTTT; CDR3 protein: CASSHRPTTNEKLFF
D gene: -; J gene: TRBJ2-7; V gene: TRBV7-2; clone size: -; CDR3 DNA: TGTGCCAGCAGCTTGCTTTCGACAGACTACGAGCAGTACTTC; CDR3 protein: CASSLLSTDYEQYF
D gene: TRBD1; J gene: TRBJ2-7; V gene: TRBV28; clone size: -; CDR3 DNA: TGTGCCAGCAGCCTTCCCGACAGGGCCTACGAGCAGTACTTC; CDR3 protein: CASSLPDRAYEQYF
D gene: -; J gene: TRBJ1-2; V gene: TRBV28; clone size: -; CDR3 DNA: TGTGCCAGCAGTAACAGGGTAGGCGGCTACACCTTC; CDR3 protein: CASSNRVGGYTF
D gene: TRBD2; J gene: TRBJ2-1; V gene: TRBV19; clone size: -; CDR3 DNA: TGTGCCAGTAGTACCTATAGCGGGGGGGCGGGCAATGAGCAGTTCTTC; CDR3 protein: CASSTYSGGAGNEQFF
D gene: TRBD1; J gene: TRBJ2-7; V gene: TRBV28; clone size: -; CDR3 DNA: TGTGCCAGCACCAGGACAGGGGGAGTCTACGAGCAGTACTTC; CDR3 protein: CASTRTGGVYEQYF
D gene: -; J gene: TRBJ2-7; V gene: TRBV27; clone size: -; CDR3 DNA: TGTGCCAGCAGTCCGGACAGATACATCTACGAGCAGTACTTC; CDR3 protein: CASSPDRYIYEQYF
D gene: TRBD2; J gene: TRBJ2-7; V gene: TRBV7-2; clone size: -; CDR3 DNA: TGTGCCAGCAGCCCATATGCGGGGGGGCCAAACGAGCAGTACTTC; CDR3 protein: CASSPYAGGPNEQYF
D gene: TRBD1; J gene: TRBJ1-2; V gene: TRBV5-1; clone size: -; CDR3 DNA: TGCGCCAGCAGCCGGGGGACAGCATATGGCTACACCTTC; CDR3 protein: CASSRGTAYGYTF
D gene: -; J gene: TRBJ2-3; V gene: TRBV7-3; clone size: -; CDR3 DNA: TGTGCCAGCAGCTTAACCGGTGGCGGGGTGGGGACAGATACGCAGTATTTT; CDR3 protein: CASSLTGGGVGTDTQYF
D gene: -; J gene: TRBJ2-7; V gene: TRBV30; clone size: -; CDR3 DNA: TGTGCCTGGAGTCTCGGACTCATGTACGGGCAGTACTTC; CDR3 protein: CAWSLGLMYGQYF
D gene: TRBD1; J gene: TRBJ1-1; V gene: TRBV7-9; clone size: once; CDR3 DNA: TGTGCCAGCAGCTTAGGCGGCTGGCAGGGGGACACTGAAGCTTTCTTT; CDR3 protein: CASSLGGWQGDTEAFF
D gene: TRBD1; J gene: TRBJ1-2; V gene: TRBV4-3; clone size: once; CDR3 DNA: TGCGCCAGCAGCCAAGGGAGGGGACAGTCTAGGGATGGCTACACCTTC; CDR3 protein: CASSQGRGQSRDGYTF
D gene: TRBD2; J gene: TRBJ2-1; V gene: TRBV27; clone size: -; CDR3 DNA: TGTGCCAGCACCGCGGGGGGCAGAACCTACAATGAGCAGTTCTTC; CDR3 protein: CASTAGGRTYNEQFF
D gene: TRBD2; J gene: TRBJ2-7; V gene: TRBV11-3; clone size: -; CDR3 DNA: TGTGCCAGCAGCTTTTCGACTAGCGGCGAGCAGTACTTC; CDR3 protein: CASSFSTSGEQYF
D gene: -; J gene: TRBJ1-4; V gene: TRBV27; clone size: -; CDR3 DNA: TGTGCCAGCAGTTTATCGGCGGGGATGAGGAAACTGTTTTTT; CDR3 protein: CASSLSAGMRKLFF
D gene: TRBD2; J gene: TRBJ2-1; V gene: TRBV4-2; clone size: -; CDR3 DNA: TGTGCCAGCAGCCAAATCCAGAGCGGGAGCTCCTACAATGAGCAGTTCTTC; CDR3 protein: CASSQIQSGSSYNEQFF
D gene: TRBD1; J gene: TRBJ2-7; V gene: TRBV29-1; clone size: -; CDR3 DNA: TGCAGCGTTGGGAGACAGGGGAGAGTTAGGGACGAGCAGTACTTC; CDR3 protein: CSVGRQGRVRDEQYF
D gene: TRBD2; J gene: TRBJ2-3; V gene: TRBV9; clone size: -; CDR3 DNA: TGTGCCAGCAGCGTTGGGACTAGCGGGTACACAGATACGCAGTATTTT; CDR3 protein: CASSVGTSGYTDTQYF
D gene: TRBD2; J gene: TRBJ2-2; V gene: TRBV11-2; clone size: -; CDR3 DNA: TGTGCCAGCAGCTTGAGGACTAGTAACACCGGGGAGCTGTTTTTT; CDR3 protein: CASSLRTSNTGELFF
D gene: -; J gene: TRBJ2-2; V gene: TRBV5-1; clone size: -; CDR3 DNA: TGCGCCAGCAGCAGAGCGGCCGAAACCGGGGAGCTGTTTTTT; CDR3 protein: CASSRAAETGELFF
D gene: -; J gene: TRBJ2-5; V gene: TRBV13; clone size: -; CDR3 DNA: TGTGCCAGCAGCTATGGGACTCGACAAGAGACCCAGTACTTC; CDR3 protein: CASSYGTRQETQYF
D gene: -; J gene: TRBJ2-7; V gene: TRBV5-5; clone size: -; CDR3 DNA: TGTGCCAGCAGCTTCCCGGGGGGCGCGTCCTACGAGCAGTACTTC; CDR3 protein: CASSFPGGASYEQYF
D gene: TRBD1; J gene: TRBJ1-1; V gene: TRBV29-1; clone size: -; CDR3 DNA: TGCAGCGTTGAACCGGGACAGTCCTGGCAGTACACTGAAGCTTTCTTT; CDR3 protein: CSVEPGQSWQYTEAFF